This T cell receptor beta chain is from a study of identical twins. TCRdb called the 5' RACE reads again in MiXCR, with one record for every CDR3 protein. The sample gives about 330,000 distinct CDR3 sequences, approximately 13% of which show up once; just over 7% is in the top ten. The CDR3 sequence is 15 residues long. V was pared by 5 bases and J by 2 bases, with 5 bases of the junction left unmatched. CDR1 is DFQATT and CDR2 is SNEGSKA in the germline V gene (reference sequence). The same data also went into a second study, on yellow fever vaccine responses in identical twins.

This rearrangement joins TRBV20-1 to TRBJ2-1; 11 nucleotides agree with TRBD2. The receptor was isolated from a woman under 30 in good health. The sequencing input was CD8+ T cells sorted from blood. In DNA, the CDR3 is TGCAGTGCTCACGGGACTAGCGGCACCTACAATGAGCAGTTCTTC. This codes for CSAHGTSGTYNEQFF.